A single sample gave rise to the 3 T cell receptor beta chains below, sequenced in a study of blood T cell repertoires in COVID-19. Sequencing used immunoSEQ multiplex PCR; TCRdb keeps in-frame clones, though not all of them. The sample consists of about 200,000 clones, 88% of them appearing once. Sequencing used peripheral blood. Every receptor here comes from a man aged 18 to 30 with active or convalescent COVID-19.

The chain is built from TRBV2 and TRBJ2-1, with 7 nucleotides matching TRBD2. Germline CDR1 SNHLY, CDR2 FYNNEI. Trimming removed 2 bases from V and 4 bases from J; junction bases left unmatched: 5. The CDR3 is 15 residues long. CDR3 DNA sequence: TGTGCCAGCAGTGAAATTGCGGGAGTTTACAATGAGCAGTTCTTC. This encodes CASSEIAGVYNEQFF. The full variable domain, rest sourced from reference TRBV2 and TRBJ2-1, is EPEVTQTPSHQVTQMGQEVILRCVPISNHLYFYWYRQILGQKVEFLVSFYNNEISEKSEIFDDQFSVERPDGSNFTLKIRSTKLEDSAMYFCASSEIAGVYNEQFFGPGTRLTVL.

CDR3 sequence (DNA): TGTGCCAGCAGTGAGGTCAGGGCTTCGACCTATGGCTACACCTTC. Protein: CASSEVRASTYGYTF. The chain employs TRBV2 and TRBJ1-2, with D maybe TRBD1 (5 bases). Germline-derived CDR1 and CDR2 are SNHLY and FYNNEI. CDR3 length equals 15 residues. The V and J ends lost 3 bases and 4 bases respectively, with 15 bases between them.

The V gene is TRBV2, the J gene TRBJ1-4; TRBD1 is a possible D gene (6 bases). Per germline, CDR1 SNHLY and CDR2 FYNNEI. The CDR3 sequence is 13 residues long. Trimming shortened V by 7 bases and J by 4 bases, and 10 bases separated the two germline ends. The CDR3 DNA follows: TGTGCCAGCACAGCAGGGGTTAATGAAAAACTGTTTTTT. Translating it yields CASTAGVNEKLFF. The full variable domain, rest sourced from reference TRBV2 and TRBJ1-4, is EPEVTQTPSHQVTQMGQEVILRCVPISNHLYFYWYRQILGQKVEFLVSFYNNEISEKSEIFDDQFSVERPDGSNFTLKIRSTKLEDSAMYFCASTAGVNEKLFFGSGTQLSVL.